This T cell receptor beta chain was recorded in a study of read filtering for tumor transcriptome and immune sequencing. For the study at large: Per sample, TCR-region reads ranged about 4.05 to 10.27 million by IR-seq, roughly 85 to 1,400 by RNA-seq.

This clonotype was detected ten times or more. At the time of active disease, bone marrow was collected from every patient. This library used around 400 ng RNA and molecular barcoded adaptors spanning alpha/delta and beta/gamma chains. TCRdb ran MiXCR on the reads and lists one entry per CDR3 protein. Of about 39,000 distinct CDR3 sequences listed, over 11% are singletons. Germline V CDR1 and CDR2: SGHTA, FQGNSA. Trimming pared 5 bases from V and 4 bases from J, leaving 9 bases between. This CDR3 is 13 amino acids long. Sequenced: a population of CD138-negative cells sorted from bone marrow. The chain links TRBV7-2 to TRBJ2-1; no firm D call. This TCR derives from a donor aged 40 or over with multiple myeloma. The CDR3 protein is CASSPAYYNEQFF. In DNA, the CDR3 is TGTGCCAGCAGCCCTGCGTATTACAATGAGCAGTTCTTC.